The 28 T cell receptor beta chains below come from one sample, sequenced in a study of blood T cells in healthy people across ages. Together with a sample-barcoded 5' primer, a J-beta primer mix was included in a second PCR lasting roughly 6 to 12 cycles. TCRdb ran MiXCR on the 5' RACE reads and lists one entry per CDR3 protein. Among hundreds of thousands of distinct CDR3 sequences listed, approximately 31% were seen once. The sequenced sample consisted of blood. The receptors shown here come from a woman aged 80 or over in good health.

Worth noting for this clonotype: This could be a read error, since a much larger clone is one nucleotide away. This rearrangement joins TRBV27 to TRBJ1-6; 7 nucleotides line up with TRBD1. The V gene's germline CDR1 is MNHEY and CDR2 SMNVEV (reference sequence). Unmatched junction bases numbered 6, after V lost 5 bases and J lost 8 bases. CDR3 size: 14 residues. CDR3 nucleotides: TGTGCCAGCAGTCGACAGGGAAACGATTCACCCCTCCACTTT. Protein sequence: CASSRQGNDSPLHF.

The sample holds one count of this clonotype. A much larger clone sits a single nucleotide away, making a read error possible. The genes are TRBV2 and TRBJ2-1; D may match TRBD1 or TRBD2 (6 bases each). CDR1 and CDR2 (germline): SNHLY, FYNNEI. There are 14 residues in the CDR3. This chain's CDR3 is CASRGGGAHNKQFF. CDR3 coding DNA: TGTGCCAGCAGAGGAGGGGGTGCCCACAATAAGCAGTTCTTC.

This clonotype was seen many times. The rearrangement uses TRBV6-6 and TRBJ1-1, with TRBD1 matching 7 bases. The CDR3 runs to 15 residues. The trim removed 8 bases at V and 9 bases at J, leaving 18 bases unmatched. The germline CDR1 and CDR2 sequences are MNHNY and SVGAGI (reference sequence). This CDR3 reads CASLPGRQGDSQAFF. The DNA of the CDR3 is TGTGCCAGCCTCCCGGGTAGACAGGGTGACTCTCAAGCTTTCTTT.

On this clonotype: This could be a read error, since a much larger clone is one nucleotide away. This rearrangement joins TRBV7-2 to TRBJ2-1; tentative D call: TRBD2 (6 bases). CDR3 length equals 15 residues. Trimming stripped 4 bases from V and 8 bases from J, with 18 bases between. Germline CDR1 is SGHTA and CDR2 is FQGNSA. The CDR3 is CASSSRVGGFDEQFF. CDR3 sequence (DNA): TGTGCCAGCAGCTCCCGAGTGGGGGGTTTCGATGAGCAGTTCTTC.

This clonotype has a handful of counts. The rearrangement joins TRBV6-5 to TRBJ1-1; D may be TRBD1 (6 bases). The germline V gene encodes CDR1 MNHEY and CDR2 SVGAGI. Trimming left V 6 bases short and J 11 bases short, with 13 bases between. The CDR3 is 11 residues long. CDR3: CASSATGLAFF. The CDR3 nucleotides are TGTGCCAGCAGCGCAACAGGGTTGGCTTTCTTT.

This clonotype was counted a few times. The chain is built from TRBV9 and TRBJ1-3, with D unresolved. Trimming took off 1 base at V and 1 base at J, with 0 bases between the two ends. Germline V gene lookup returns CDR1 SGDLS and CDR2 YYNGEE. This CDR3 has 12 residues. The CDR3 nucleotides read TGTGCCAGCAGCGTATCTGGAAACACCATATATTTT. Amino acids: CASSVSGNTIYF.

On this clonotype: With a much larger clone just one base away, this may be a read error. The chain uses TRBV9 and TRBJ2-5, with D unresolved. The CDR3 covers 15 residues. Germline lookup yields CDR1 SGDLS and CDR2 YYNGEE. The CDR3 reads CASSVDPQRGETRYF. For the CDR3, the DNA is TGTGCCAGCAGCGTAGATCCCCAGCGAGGAGAGACCCGGTACTTC.

The CDR3 loop reads CASSLAPAGANTEAFF. The DNA of the CDR3 is TGTGCCAGCAGCTTAGCCCCAGCAGGAGCGAACACTGAAGCTTTCTTT. The chain carries TRBV7-2 and TRBJ1-1; no reliable D call. The V gene's germline CDR1 is SGHTA and CDR2 FQGNSA. Trimming stripped 0 bases from V and 1 base from J, with 12 bases between. The CDR3 loop spans 16 amino acids.

This clonotype showed up just a few times. This chain connects TRBV20-1 to TRBJ1-6; the D is unclear. V was shortened by 0 bases and J by 11 bases, with 14 bases between the two germline ends. Germline V gene lookup returns CDR1 DFQATT and CDR2 SNEGSKA (reference sequence). This CDR3 contains 14 residues. The CDR3 here is CSARDMGFGAPLHF. The CDR3 nucleotides read TGCAGTGCTAGAGATATGGGGTTCGGGGCACCCCTCCACTTT.

V usage is TRBV7-2 and J usage is TRBJ2-5; D unresolved. CDR3 length: 15 residues. CDR1 SGHTA and CDR2 FQGNSA come from the germline V gene. V dropped 5 bases and J dropped 5 bases, with 18 bases sitting between them. The CDR3 coding sequence is TGTGCCAGCAGCCTGAATCGACTGGTTCGTGAGACCCAGTACTTC. The encoded protein is CASSLNRLVRETQYF.

The chain employs TRBV5-5 and TRBJ1-4, with a possible D match to TRBD1 (5 bases). Trimming shortened V by 10 bases and J by 4 bases, and 23 bases separated the two germline ends. Germline values: CDR1 SGHKS, CDR2 YYEKEE (reference sequence). The CDR3 consists of 16 residues. The CDR3: CAGSPSPTGLNEKLFF. DNA of the CDR3: TGTGCCGGATCTCCCTCTCCGACGGGACTTAATGAAAAACTGTTTTTT.

This clonotype was recorded many times. The genes are TRBV11-1 and TRBJ2-3, with 9 bases aligning to TRBD2. The ends lost 3 bases at V and 2 bases at J; junction bases unmatched: 3. The CDR3 consists of 15 residues. Looked up from germline, CDR1 is SGHAT and CDR2 is FQDESV (reference sequence). CDR3 in DNA: TGTGCCAGCAGCTTCAGCGGGGGGCCCACAGATACGCAGTATTTT. It is translated as CASSFSGGPTDTQYF.

This clonotype was seen many times. The chain joins TRBV20-1 to TRBJ2-7, with D maybe TRBD1 (6 bases). V lost 3 bases, J lost 3 bases, and 9 bases lay in between. The CDR3 extends over 12 amino acids. Germline V CDR1 and CDR2: DFQATT, SNEGSKA (reference sequence). The CDR3 loop is CSASEGHYEQYF. Written as DNA, the CDR3 is TGCAGTGCTAGCGAGGGACACTACGAGCAGTACTTC.

This clonotype occurred many times. This chain joins TRBV9 and TRBJ1-6, with D perhaps matching TRBD1 (5 bases). This CDR3 spans 13 amino acids. V was shortened by 2 bases and J by 10 bases, with 10 bases between the two germline ends. Germline CDR1 and CDR2: SGDLS and YYNGEE. CDR3 coding DNA: TGTGCCAGCAGCGTGATGGGGGGGTCACCCCTCCACTTT. It yields the protein CASSVMGGSPLHF.

This clonotype showed up many times. The chain has TRBV7-6 and TRBJ2-5; 10 bases are a match to TRBD2. The CDR3 consists of 16 residues. Germline CDR1 is SGHVS and CDR2 is FNYEAQ. Trimming at V came to 2 bases and at J to 5 bases, leaving 8 bases not matched to a gene. CDR3 protein: CASSLMTSGRDETQYF. The CDR3 coding sequence is TGTGCCAGCAGCTTAATGACTAGCGGGCGGGATGAGACCCAGTACTTC. Full variable domain (missing parts from reference TRBV7-6 and TRBJ2-5): GAGVSQSPRYKVTKRGQDVALRCDPISGHVSLYWYRQALGQGPEFLTYFNYEAQQDKSGLPNDRFSAERPEGSISTLTIQRTEQRDSAMYRCASSLMTSGRDETQYFGPGTRLLVL.

This clonotype occurred many times. As DNA, the CDR3 is TGTGCCAGCAGTTTCGAACCGGACAGGCTCACAACGGACGAGCAGTTCTTC. As protein: CASSFEPDRLTTDEQFF. This chain uses TRBV6-4 with TRBJ2-1; TRBD1 agrees at 7 bases. This CDR3 spans 17 amino acids. The V and J ends lost 5 bases and 10 bases, in that order; junction bases with no gene match: 20. The germline gives CDR1 MRHNA, CDR2 SNTAGT.

The chain employs TRBV5-1 and TRBJ1-1; D not certain. Between the trimmed V and J ends, which lost 4 bases and 1 base, there was a span of 5 bases. Germline assignment: CDR1 SGHRS and CDR2 YFSETQ. The CDR3 has 12 amino acids. In DNA form, the CDR3 reads TGCGCCAGCAGCGCCACGAACACTGAAGCTTTCTTT. As protein: CASSATNTEAFF.

This clonotype was recorded many times. The gene calls are TRBV11-2 and TRBJ2-7; tentatively, D is TRBD1 (6 bases). Trimming stripped 1 base from V and 3 bases from J, with 13 bases between. The CDR3 totals 15 residues. CDR1 is SGHAT and CDR2 is FQNNGV in the germline V gene. The CDR3 sequence: CASSLVWGQSYEQYF. As DNA, the CDR3 is TGTGCCAGCAGCTTAGTGTGGGGGCAGAGCTACGAGCAGTACTTC. The whole variable domain, remainder taken from reference TRBV11-2 and TRBJ2-7, is EAGVAQSPRYKIIEKRQSVAFWCNPISGHATLYWYQQILGQGPKLLIQFQNNGVVDDSQLPKDRFSAERLKGVDSTLKIQPAKLEDSAVYLCASSLVWGQSYEQYFGPGTRLTVT.

This clonotype has a count of ten or more. The rearrangement joins TRBV20-1 to TRBJ2-5; TRBD2 aligns across 7 bases. The CDR3 sequence is 15 residues long. V gave up 4 bases and J gave up 4 bases; unmatched junction bases: 12. The V gene's germline CDR1 is DFQATT and CDR2 SNEGSKA (reference sequence). CDR3 nucleotide sequence: TGCAGTGCTATTCCCCACCACGGGGGGAGAGAGACCCAGTACTTC. It yields the protein CSAIPHHGGRETQYF.

A note on this clonotype: A much larger clone sits a single nucleotide away, making a read error possible. The chain couples TRBV20-1 to TRBJ2-1; TRBD2 matches at 11 bases. The CDR3 has 16 amino acids. The germline V gene has CDR1 DFQATT and CDR2 SNEGSKA (reference sequence). The V gene end was trimmed by 6 bases and the J gene end by 4 bases; junction bases not matched to a gene: 11. CDR3 region: CSAIDPRLAGYNEQFF. The CDR3 nucleotides are TGCAGTGCCATCGACCCGAGACTAGCGGGGTACAATGAGCAGTTCTTC.

Note on this clonotype: Sequence at one end of the junction differs from germline and may be a read error. The V call is TRBV12-3 or TRBV12-4, the J call TRBJ2-3, with D tentatively TRBD1 or TRBD2 (6 bases each). CDR3 length equals 14 residues. The CDR3 region is CASTSGAGSDMQYF. In DNA form, the CDR3 reads TGTGCCAGCACTTCAGGGGCGGGATCAGATATGCAGTATTTT.

The table lists this clonotype with many counts. This chain links TRBV29-1 with TRBJ2-1; no firm D call. Germline-derived CDR1 and CDR2 are SQVTM and ANQGSEA. V lost 1 base and J lost 10, with 11 bases in between. The CDR3 has 12 amino acids. CDR3 protein: CSVEVTGAEQFF. Here the CDR3 DNA reads TGCAGCGTTGAAGTTACGGGTGCGGAGCAGTTCTTC.

This clonotype was seen only a few times. A single base separates this from a much larger clone, so it may be a read error. The J gene is TRBJ2-1, the V gene TRBV5-1; 12 nucleotides line up with TRBD2. The J call may be faulty, since TRBJ2-7 better matches the DNA end. Germline V gene data show CDR1 as SGHRS and CDR2 as YFSETQ. The CDR3 length is 16 residues. The CDR3 protein is CASSPRTSGAYNEQYF. The CDR3 nucleotides are TGCGCCAGCAGCCCAAGGACTAGCGGGGCCTACAATGAGCAGTACTTC.

This clonotype was observed at least ten times. The chain recombines TRBV6-2 or TRBV6-3 with TRBJ2-5; 9 bases agree with TRBD2. The CDR3 is made up of 16 amino acids. V dropped 7 bases and J dropped 0; count of bases not matched to a gene: 9. The germline V gene has CDR1 MNHEY and CDR2 SVGEGT. CDR3 sequence reads: CASNQPSGGYQETQYF. In nucleotides, the CDR3 is TGTGCCAGCAACCAACCGAGCGGGGGGTACCAAGAGACCCAGTACTTC.

V and J are TRBV20-1 and TRBJ2-5; D call uncertain. Germline lookup yields CDR1 DFQATT and CDR2 SNEGSKA (reference sequence). V was pared by 2 bases and J by 0 bases, with 4 bases between. This CDR3 is built from 12 residues. The CDR3 sequence: CSARSHQETQYF. CDR3 bases: TGCAGTGCTAGAAGCCACCAAGAGACCCAGTACTTC.

As for this clonotype: At one end the junction does not follow the germline gene, possibly because of a read error. The chain employs TRBV12-3 or TRBV12-4 and TRBJ2-3; D is unresolved. This CDR3 spans 12 amino acids. Here the CDR3 DNA reads TGTGCCAGCAGTTTAAGACCCGGTACGCAATATTTT. Residues: CASSLRPGTQYF.

The chain couples TRBV9 to TRBJ1-2; D is uncertain. V gave up 4 bases and J gave up 4 bases, with 11 bases separating them. The CDR3 covers 13 residues. Per the germline V gene, CDR1 is SGDLS and CDR2 is YYNGEE. The CDR3 region has the DNA TGTGCCAGCAGCCCCCCGTCCAGCTATGGCTACACCTTC. Translating gives CASSPPSSYGYTF.

This clonotype was seen repeatedly, ten times or more. The chain is built from TRBV7-2 and TRBJ2-3; 7 bases fit TRBD1. The CDR3 loop spans 15 amino acids. The germline V gene encodes CDR1 SGHTA and CDR2 FQGNSA. The ends lost 1 base at V and 7 bases at J; junction bases unmatched: 8. The CDR3 reads CASSLGDQGVYTQYF. CDR3 nucleotides: TGTGCCAGCAGCTTAGGCGACCAGGGGGTGTATACGCAGTATTTT.